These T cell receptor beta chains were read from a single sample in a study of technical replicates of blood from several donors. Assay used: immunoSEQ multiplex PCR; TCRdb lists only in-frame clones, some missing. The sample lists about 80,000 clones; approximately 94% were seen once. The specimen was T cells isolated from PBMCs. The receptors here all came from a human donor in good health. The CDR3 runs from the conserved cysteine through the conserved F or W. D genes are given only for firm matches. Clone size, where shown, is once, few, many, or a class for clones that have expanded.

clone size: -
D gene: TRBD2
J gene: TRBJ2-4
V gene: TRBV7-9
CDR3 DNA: TGTGCCAGCAGCTTAAGTGTGACTAGCGGATCATACAACAAAAACATTCAGTACTTC
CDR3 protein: CASSLSVTSGSYNKNIQYF

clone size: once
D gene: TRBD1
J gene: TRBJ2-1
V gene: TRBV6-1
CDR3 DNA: TGTGCCAGCATATCACCGGGACAGGGGGCCACTGAGCAGTTCTTC
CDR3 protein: CASISPGQGATEQFF

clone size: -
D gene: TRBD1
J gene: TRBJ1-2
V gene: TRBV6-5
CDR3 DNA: TGTGCCAGCAGTTACGCGGACAGGGGTGGCTACACCTTC
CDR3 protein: CASSYADRGGYTF

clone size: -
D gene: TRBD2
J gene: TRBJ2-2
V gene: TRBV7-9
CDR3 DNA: TGTGCCAGCAGCGTGGGACTAGGGGAGCTGTTTTTT
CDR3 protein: CASSVGLGELFF

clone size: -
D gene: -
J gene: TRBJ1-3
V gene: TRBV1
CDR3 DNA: TGCACCAGCAGCCAAGGGACAGGGAAAGGAAACACCATATATTTT
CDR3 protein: CTSSQGTGKGNTIYF

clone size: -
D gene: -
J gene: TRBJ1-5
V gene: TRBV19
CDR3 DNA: TGTGCCAGTAGTCCTCAGGGGACCTACTCCAATCAGCCCCAGCATTTT
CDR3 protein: CASSPQGTYSNQPQHF

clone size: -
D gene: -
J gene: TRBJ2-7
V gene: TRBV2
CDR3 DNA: TGTGCCAGCAGTGACCGGGGGGCCCAGTACGAGCAGTACTTC
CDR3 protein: CASSDRGAQYEQYF

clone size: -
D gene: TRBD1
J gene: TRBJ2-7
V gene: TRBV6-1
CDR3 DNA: TGTGCCAGCATGGGACAGGGGGCCGCCGAGCAGTACTTC
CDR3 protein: CASMGQGAAEQYF

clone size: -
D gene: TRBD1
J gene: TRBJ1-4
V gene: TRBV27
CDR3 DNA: TGTGCCAGCAGTTCGGACAGGGGGGGAAAACTGTTTTTT
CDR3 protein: CASSSDRGGKLFF

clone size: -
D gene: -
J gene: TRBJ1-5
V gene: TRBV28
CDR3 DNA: TGTGCCAGCAGTTTTAGGTGGGGGAGGGGTCAGCCCCAGCATTTT
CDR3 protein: CASSFRWGRGQPQHF

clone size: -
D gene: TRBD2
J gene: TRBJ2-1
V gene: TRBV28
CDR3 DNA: TGTGCCAGCAAGGGGGCTAGCGGGAGCTATGAGCAGTTCTTC
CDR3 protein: CASKGASGSYEQFF

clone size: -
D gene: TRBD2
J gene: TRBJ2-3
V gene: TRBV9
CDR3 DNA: TGTGCCAGCTCGAAGCGGGGGAGCTTAGCTAACCCAGATACGCAGTATTTT
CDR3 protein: CASSKRGSLANPDTQYF

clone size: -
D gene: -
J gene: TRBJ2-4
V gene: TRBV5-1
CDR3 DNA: TGCGCCAGCAGCTTGTTGTTATACACAGACATTCAGTACTTC
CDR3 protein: CASSLLLYTDIQYF

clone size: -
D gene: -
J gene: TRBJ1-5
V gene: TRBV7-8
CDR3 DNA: TGTGCCAGCAGCTTATCTTCCCGTAGCAATCAGCCCCAGCATTTT
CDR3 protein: CASSLSSRSNQPQHF

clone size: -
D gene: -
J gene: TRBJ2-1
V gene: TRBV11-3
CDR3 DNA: TGTGCCAGCAGCGAACGGACAGGACGGGCGGGGAATGAGCAGTTCTTC
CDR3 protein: CASSERTGRAGNEQFF

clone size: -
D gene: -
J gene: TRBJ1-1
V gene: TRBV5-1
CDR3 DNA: TGCGCCAGCAGCCTACTCATGGGGGGATTCACTGAAGCTTTCTTT
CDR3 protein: CASSLLMGGFTEAFF

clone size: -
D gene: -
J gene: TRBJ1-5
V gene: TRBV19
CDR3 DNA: TGTGCCAGTAGTATAGAAGCACGAAATCAGCCCCAGCATTTT
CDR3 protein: CASSIEARNQPQHF

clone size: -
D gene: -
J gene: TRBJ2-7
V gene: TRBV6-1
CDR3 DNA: TGTGCCAGCAGTGCGACAGCTACCTACGAGCAGTACTTC
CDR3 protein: CASSATATYEQYF

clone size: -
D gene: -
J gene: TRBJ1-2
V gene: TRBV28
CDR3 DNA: TGTGCCAGCAGTTTCGAGGGAGAAGCTAACTATGGCTACACCTTC
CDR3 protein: CASSFEGEANYGYTF

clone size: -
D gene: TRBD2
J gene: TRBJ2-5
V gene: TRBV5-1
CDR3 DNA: TGCGCCAGCAGCTTACCGACTAGCGGGAACCCGGGAGAGACCCAGTACTTC
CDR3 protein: CASSLPTSGNPGETQYF

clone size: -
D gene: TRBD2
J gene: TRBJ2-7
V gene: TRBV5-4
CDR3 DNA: TGTGCCAGCAGCTTGATGGCTAGCGGGCCATACGAGCAGTACTTC
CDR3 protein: CASSLMASGPYEQYF

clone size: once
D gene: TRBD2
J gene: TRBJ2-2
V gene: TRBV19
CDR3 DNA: TGTGCCAGTAGTATAGATGCGGGAGGGACCGGGGAGCTGTTTTTT
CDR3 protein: CASSIDAGGTGELFF

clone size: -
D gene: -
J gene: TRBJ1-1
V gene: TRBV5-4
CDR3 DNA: TGTGCCAGCAGCAATAGCGGGGGTTGGACTGAAGCTTTCTTT
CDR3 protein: CASSNSGGWTEAFF

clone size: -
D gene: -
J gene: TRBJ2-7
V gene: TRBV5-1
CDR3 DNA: TGCGCCAGCAGCTTGGTATCCCTTCCCTCCTACGAGCAGTACTTC
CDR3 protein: CASSLVSLPSYEQYF

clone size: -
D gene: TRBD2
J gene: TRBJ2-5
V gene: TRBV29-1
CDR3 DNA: TGCAGCGTTGTCGAGGGAGGGAGGGAGACCCAGTACTTC
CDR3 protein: CSVVEGGRETQYF

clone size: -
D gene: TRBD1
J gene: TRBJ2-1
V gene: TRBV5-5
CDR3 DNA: TGTGCCAGCAGCTCGCCGGGACAGACCTACAATGAGCAGTTCTTC
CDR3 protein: CASSSPGQTYNEQFF

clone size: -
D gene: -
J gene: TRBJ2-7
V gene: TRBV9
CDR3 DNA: TGTGCCAGCAGCAATTCGGCTGGGAGCTACGAGCAGTACTTC
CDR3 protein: CASSNSAGSYEQYF

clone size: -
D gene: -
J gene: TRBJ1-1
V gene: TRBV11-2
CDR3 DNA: TGTGCCAGCAGCTTAGTCAGCGGAGGGCGGGTAGGTACTGAAGCTTTCTTT
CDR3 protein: CASSLVSGGRVGTEAFF

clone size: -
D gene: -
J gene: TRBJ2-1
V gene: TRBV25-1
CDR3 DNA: TGTGCCAGCATGTCGGGACTTTCCAATGAGCAGTTCTTC
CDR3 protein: CASMSGLSNEQFF

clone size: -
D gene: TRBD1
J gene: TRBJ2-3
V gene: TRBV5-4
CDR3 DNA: TGTGCCAGCAGCTCAGGACAGGGTTACACAGATACGCAGTATTTT
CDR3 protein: CASSSGQGYTDTQYF

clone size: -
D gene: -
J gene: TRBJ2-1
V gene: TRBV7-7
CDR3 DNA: TGTGCTAGCAGCTTAGCTAGGGGGAGCTCCTACAATGAGCAGTTCTTC
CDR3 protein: CASSLARGSSYNEQFF

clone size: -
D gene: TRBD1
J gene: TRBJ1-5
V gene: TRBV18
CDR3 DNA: TGTGCCAGCTCAGGGGGACAGGGAAGGGATCAGCCCCAGCATTTT
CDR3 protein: CASSGGQGRDQPQHF

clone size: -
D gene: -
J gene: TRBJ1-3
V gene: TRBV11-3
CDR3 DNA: TGTGCCAGCAGCTTAACGAGCTCTGGAAACACCATATATTTT
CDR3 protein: CASSLTSSGNTIYF

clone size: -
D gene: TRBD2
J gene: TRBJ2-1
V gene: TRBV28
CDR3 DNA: TGTGCCAGCAGTCTCGGACTAGCGGAGTACAATGAGCAGTTCTTC
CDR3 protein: CASSLGLAEYNEQFF

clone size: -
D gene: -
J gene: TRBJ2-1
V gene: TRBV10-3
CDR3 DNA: TGTGCCATCAGTGCCGCCGAGAGCTCCTACAATGAGCAGTTCTTC
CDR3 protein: CAISAAESSYNEQFF

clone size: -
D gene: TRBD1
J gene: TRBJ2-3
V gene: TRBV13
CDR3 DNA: TGTGCCAGCAGCTTAGACCCTGGAGGACAGGGTACGGCCCTTAGTCCAACAGATACGCAGTATTTT
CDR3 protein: CASSLDPGGQGTALSPTDTQYF

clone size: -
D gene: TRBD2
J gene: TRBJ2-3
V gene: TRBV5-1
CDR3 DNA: TGCGCCAGCGGGACTAGCGGGATTTCAGATACGCAGTATTTT
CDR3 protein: CASGTSGISDTQYF

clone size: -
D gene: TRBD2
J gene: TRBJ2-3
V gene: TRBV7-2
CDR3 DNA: TGTGCCAGCAGCTTCGACGGGAGGGCACGAGATACGCAGTATTTT
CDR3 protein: CASSFDGRARDTQYF

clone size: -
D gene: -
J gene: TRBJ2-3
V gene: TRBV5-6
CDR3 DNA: TGTGCCAGCAGCTCCGCCCCGGGAGATACGCAGTATTTT
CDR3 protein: CASSSAPGDTQYF

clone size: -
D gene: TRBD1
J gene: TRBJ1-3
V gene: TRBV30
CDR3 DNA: TGTGCCTGGAGTGTATACAGGGGGCTATCTGGAAACACCATATATTTT
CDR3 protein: CAWSVYRGLSGNTIYF

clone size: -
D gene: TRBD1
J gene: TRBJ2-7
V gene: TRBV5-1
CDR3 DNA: TGCGCCAGCAGCTCCCCTCTGACAGGGGTCCACGAGCAGTACTTC
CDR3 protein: CASSSPLTGVHEQYF